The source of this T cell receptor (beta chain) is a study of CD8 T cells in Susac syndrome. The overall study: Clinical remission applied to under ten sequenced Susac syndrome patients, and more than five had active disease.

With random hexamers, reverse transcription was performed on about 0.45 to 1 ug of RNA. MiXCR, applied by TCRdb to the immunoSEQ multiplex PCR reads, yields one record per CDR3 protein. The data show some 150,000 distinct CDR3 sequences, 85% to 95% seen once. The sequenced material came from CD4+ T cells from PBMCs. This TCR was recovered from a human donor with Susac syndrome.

The CDR3 spells CASSFISNWDRAPTDGNTIYF. CDR3 nucleotides: TGTGCCAGCAGCTTCATTTCGAATTGGGACAGGGCTCCGACCGACGGAAACACCATATATTTT. The chain links TRBV12-3 or TRBV12-4 to TRBJ1-3; TRBD1 aligns across 9 bases. This CDR3 spans 21 amino acids. Unmatched junction bases numbered 25, after V lost 6 bases and J lost 4 bases.